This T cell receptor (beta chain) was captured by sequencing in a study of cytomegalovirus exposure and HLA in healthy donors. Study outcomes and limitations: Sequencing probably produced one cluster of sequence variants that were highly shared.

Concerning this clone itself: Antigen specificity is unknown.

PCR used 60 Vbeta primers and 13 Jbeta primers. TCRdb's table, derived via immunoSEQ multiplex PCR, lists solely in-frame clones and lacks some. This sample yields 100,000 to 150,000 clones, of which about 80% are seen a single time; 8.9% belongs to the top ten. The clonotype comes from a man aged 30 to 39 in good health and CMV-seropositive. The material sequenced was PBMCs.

DNA of the CDR3: TGTGCCAGCAGTTCCTCGAACACCGGGGAGCTGTTTTTT. It translates to CASSSSNTGELFF. The V and J genes are TRBV6-5 and TRBJ2-2; D unresolved. V lost 4 bases and J lost 0, with 3 bases in between. The CDR3 runs to 13 residues. The V gene's germline CDR1 is MNHEY and CDR2 SVGAGI.